The 25 T cell receptor beta chains below come from one sample, sequenced in a study of T cell responses to AZD1222 COVID-19 vaccine. Only in-frame clones appear in the TCRdb table, and some are missing; sequencing was by immunoSEQ multiplex PCR. The sample consists of approximately 140,000 clones, about 92% of them appearing once. The specimen comprised peripheral blood, sampled 28 days after the second AZD1222 dose. These receptors all come from an adult who received the AZD1222 COVID-19 vaccine.

The chain joins TRBV28 to TRBJ1-5, with TRBD1 matching 9 bases. There are 16 residues in the CDR3. Germline V gene data show CDR1 as MDHEN and CDR2 as SYDVKM. V dropped 8 bases and J dropped 5; count of bases not matched to a gene: 13. For the CDR3, the DNA is TGTGCCAGCTGGGCCCCGGCCGGGACAGGGTATCAGCCCCAGCATTTT. It specifies CASWAPAGTGYQPQHF.

The gene calls are TRBV19 and TRBJ1-1; 8 bases fit TRBD1. Trimming took 4 bases from V and 6 from J; bases not matched to a gene: 4. This CDR3 comprises 13 residues. The germline CDR1 and CDR2 sequences are LNHDA and SQIVND (reference sequence). The CDR3 reads CASSTPTGAEAFF. The DNA for the CDR3 is TGTGCCAGTAGTACCCCGACAGGGGCTGAAGCTTTCTTT.

The chain employs TRBV10-3 and TRBJ2-7, with TRBD1 as a possible D gene (6 bases). V dropped 3 bases and J dropped 2 bases, with 8 bases sitting between them. CDR3 size: 13 residues. CDR1 is ENHRY and CDR2 is SYGVKD in the germline V gene. Here the CDR3 DNA reads TGTGCCATCAGTGATACAGGGACCTACGAGCAGTACTTC. Amino acids: CAISDTGTYEQYF.

The genes are TRBV24-1 and TRBJ2-2; D perhaps matches TRBD1 (5 bases). The CDR3 covers 14 residues. Germline V gene sequence: CDR1 KGHDR, CDR2 SFDVKD. V was shortened by 3 bases and J by 4 bases, with 8 bases between the two germline ends. The CDR3 DNA follows: TGTGCCACCAGTGATGTCACAGGCACCGGGGAGCTGTTTTTT. Its protein is CATSDVTGTGELFF.

The J gene is TRBJ1-2, the V gene TRBV12-5, with 7 bases fitting TRBD1. V lost 1 base to trimming and J lost 6 bases; unmatched junction nucleotides: 2. The length of the CDR3 is 13 residues. CDR1 is LGHNT and CDR2 is FRNRAP in the germline V gene. The CDR3 coding sequence is TGTGCTAGTGGTTTGGGTACAGGGGATGGCTACACCTTC. This gives the protein CASGLGTGDGYTF.

V usage is TRBV5-1 and J usage is TRBJ2-1, with 10 bases lining up with TRBD2. V was clipped by 0 bases and J by 9 bases; unmatched bases: 6. Germline V gives CDR1 SGHRS, CDR2 YFSETQ. This CDR3 has 15 residues. The CDR3 coding sequence is TGCGCCAGCAGCTTGGGAACTAGCGGGGCGGGTGAGCAGTTCTTC. Amino acid sequence: CASSLGTSGAGEQFF.

This chain links TRBV3-1 (or the pseudogene TRBV3-2) with TRBJ2-7; TRBD2 aligns across 7 bases. This CDR3 spans 16 amino acids. The trim removed 0 bases at V and 1 base at J, leaving 6 bases unmatched. CDR1 LGHDT and CDR2 YNNKEL come from the germline V gene (reference sequence). The CDR3 loop reads CASSQDSAGFSYEQYF. The CDR3 coding sequence is TGTGCCAGCAGCCAAGACTCAGCGGGATTTTCCTACGAGCAGTACTTC.

This clone was found once. The rearrangement joins TRBV7-3 to TRBJ1-1; D remains unclear. Germline V lookup: CDR1 SGHTA, CDR2 FQGTGA. This CDR3 has 16 amino acids. V dropped 1 base and J dropped 0 bases, with 12 bases sitting between them. The CDR3 region is CASSLMSPALNTEAFF. CDR3 in DNA: TGTGCCAGCAGCTTAATGTCCCCAGCTTTGAACACTGAAGCTTTCTTT. Full variable domain (remainder filled in from reference TRBV7-3 and TRBJ1-1): GAGVSQTPSNKVTEKGKYVELRCDPISGHTALYWYRQSLGQGPEFLIYFQGTGAADDSGLPNDRFFAVRPEGSVSTLKIQRTERGDSAVYLCASSLMSPALNTEAFFGQGTRLTVV.

This clone has only a few counts. V and J are TRBV2 and TRBJ2-7, with 13 bases matching TRBD2. Germline CDR1 and CDR2: SNHLY and FYNNEI. V dropped 3 bases and J dropped 3; count of bases not matched to a gene: 2. The CDR3 runs 15 residues. The CDR3 sequence is CASSEGLAGYYEQYF. CDR3 bases: TGTGCCAGCAGTGAGGGACTAGCGGGATACTACGAGCAGTACTTC.

This sequence joins TRBV7-9 and TRBJ1-1, with a weak D call TRBD1 (5 bases). V gave up 5 bases and J gave up 5 bases, with 18 bases separating them. CDR3 size: 15 residues. The germline gives CDR1 SEHNR, CDR2 FQNEAQ (reference sequence). The CDR3 loop reads CASSRAGTGWTEAFF. The CDR3 nucleotides read TGTGCCAGCAGCCGCGCCGGGACCGGCTGGACTGAAGCTTTCTTT.

This chain uses TRBV28 with TRBJ2-1, with D tentatively TRBD1 or TRBD2 (7 bases each). Germline CDR1 and CDR2: MDHEN and SYDVKM. The CDR3 is 17 amino acids. V was cut by 4 bases and J by 7 bases, with 23 bases left in between. The DNA for the CDR3 is TGTGCCAGCAGTTCCGGCTTGTTGGGAGGGGGCGGTAATGAGCAGTTCTTC. The encoded protein is CASSSGLLGGGGNEQFF.

The J gene is TRBJ1-1, the V gene TRBV28; D is undetermined. The V end was cut by 6 bases, the J end by 0 bases, with 20 bases between. The CDR3 loop spans 17 amino acids. Germline CDR1 reads MDHEN; CDR2 reads SYDVKM. The CDR3 sequence is CASSPILRLKMNTEAFF. CDR3 nucleotide sequence: TGTGCCAGCAGCCCTATATTGAGGTTGAAAATGAACACTGAAGCTTTCTTT.

This clone was seen once. V usage is TRBV5-8 and J usage is TRBJ2-5; D gene unclear. This CDR3 has 13 amino acids. V dropped 1 base and J dropped 5 bases, with 9 bases sitting between them. In germline, CDR1 is SGHTS, CDR2 YDEGEE. The CDR3 DNA sequence: TGTGCCAGCAGCTTGAAGGGCTGGGAGACCCAGTACTTC. It is translated as CASSLKGWETQYF.

This clone was recorded a few times. V gene TRBV19 combines with J gene TRBJ2-7; D gene unclear. Looked up from germline, CDR1 is LNHDA and CDR2 is SQIVND (reference sequence). Trimming took off 6 bases at V and 0 bases at J, with 15 bases between the two ends. The CDR3 totals 15 residues. Here the CDR3 DNA reads TGTGCCAGTAGCCTGAGTTCGAAGGGCTCCTACGAGCAGTACTTC. This codes for CASSLSSKGSYEQYF.

CDR3 DNA sequence: TGCGCCAGCAGCTTGACAGGGCGGGAAGAAAAACTGTTTTTT. It specifies CASSLTGREEKLFF. The rearrangement joins TRBV5-1 to TRBJ1-4, with TRBD1 as a possible D gene (6 bases). The V gene's germline CDR1 is SGHRS and CDR2 YFSETQ. The CDR3 loop spans 14 amino acids. V lost 1 base and J lost 8, with 12 bases in between.

The gene calls are TRBV27 and TRBJ2-1; TRBD2 matches at 8 bases. The germline V gene encodes CDR1 MNHEY and CDR2 SMNVEV (reference sequence). This CDR3 is 15 amino acids long. The ends lost 3 bases at V and 7 bases at J; junction bases unmatched: 8. The CDR3 protein is CASSFDTSGWNEQFF. The CDR3 DNA reads TGTGCCAGCAGTTTTGATACTAGCGGTTGGAATGAGCAGTTCTTC.

This clone is a singleton in its sample. The V call is TRBV5-1, the J call TRBJ1-1; tentatively, D is TRBD1 (6 bases). The CDR3 extends over 11 amino acids. The V end lost 4 bases, the J end lost 11 bases, and 12 bases lay between the germline ends. Germline loops: CDR1 SGHRS, CDR2 YFSETQ. The CDR3 nucleotides are TGCGCCAGCAGCGGGGACAAGTCTGCTTTCTTT. As protein: CASSGDKSAFF. The variable domain in full, completed from reference TRBV5-1 and TRBJ1-1, reads KAGVTQTPRYLIKTRGQQVTLSCSPISGHRSVSWYQQTPGQGLQFLFEYFSETQRNKGNFPGRFSGRQFSNSRSEMNVSTLELGDSALYLCASSGDKSAFFGQGTRLTVV.

The V and J genes are TRBV12-3 or TRBV12-4 and TRBJ1-1; TRBD1 is a possible D gene (5 bases). The CDR3 is made up of 13 amino acids. V lost 4 bases, J lost 1 base, and 7 bases lay in between. CDR3 DNA: TGTGCCAGCAGTTACGGGGCGAACACTGAAGCTTTCTTT. Protein: CASSYGANTEAFF.

V usage is TRBV5-1 and J usage is TRBJ2-1, with 10 bases that match TRBD1. J gave up 6 bases and V 1 base, and 10 bases lay outside the gene matches. CDR1 SGHRS and CDR2 YFSETQ come from the germline V gene. The CDR3 totals 17 residues. CDR3 bases: TGCGCCAGCAGCTTGATCGGGACAGGGGAATCGGGCAATGAGCAGTTCTTC. Translation gives CASSLIGTGESGNEQFF. Full variable domain (remainder filled in from reference TRBV5-1 and TRBJ2-1): KAGVTQTPRYLIKTRGQQVTLSCSPISGHRSVSWYQQTPGQGLQFLFEYFSETQRNKGNFPGRFSGRQFSNSRSEMNVSTLELGDSALYLCASSLIGTGESGNEQFFGPGTRLTVL.

This chain joins TRBV20-1 and TRBJ1-5; unclear D gene. Between the trimmed V and J ends, which lost 3 bases and 2 bases, there was a span of 8 bases. Germline CDR1 DFQATT, CDR2 SNEGSKA (reference sequence). This CDR3 contains 13 residues. The CDR3 reads CSASKQGNQPQHF. DNA for the CDR3: TGCAGTGCTAGTAAGCAAGGCAATCAGCCCCAGCATTTT.

This clone was seen just once. The CDR3 spells CASRAGTGDTYEQYF. The CDR3 DNA follows: TGTGCCAGCCGGGCGGGGACAGGGGACACCTACGAGCAGTACTTC. The genes are TRBV28 and TRBJ2-7, with 10 bases lining up with TRBD1. Germline V gives CDR1 MDHEN, CDR2 SYDVKM. The trim removed 8 bases at V and 2 bases at J, leaving 9 bases unmatched. The CDR3 covers 15 residues.

This clone showed up just once. V gene TRBV28 combines with J gene TRBJ1-2; 7 bases line up with TRBD1. There are 14 residues in the CDR3. Trimming removed 5 bases from V and 0 bases from J; junction bases left unmatched: 3. Germline CDR1 MDHEN, CDR2 SYDVKM. CDR3 protein: CASSTGASNYGYTF. In nucleotides, the CDR3 is TGTGCCAGCAGTACAGGGGCGTCTAACTATGGCTACACCTTC.

V gene TRBV6-5 combines with J gene TRBJ1-1; perhaps TRBD1 as D (5 bases). Germline values: CDR1 MNHEY, CDR2 SVGAGI. The CDR3 covers 12 residues. V shed 6 bases and J shed 4 bases, with 9 bases lying between them. This chain's CDR3 is CASRGLSTEAFF. CDR3 bases: TGTGCCAGCAGGGGGCTTAGCACTGAAGCTTTCTTT.

CDR3 residues: CASSERENTEAFF. CDR3 DNA sequence: TGTGCCAGCAGTGAAAGGGAGAACACTGAAGCTTTCTTT. This chain joins TRBV6-1 and TRBJ1-1; D is uncertain. CDR1 MNHNS and CDR2 SASEGT come from the germline V gene. Between the trimmed V and J ends, which lost 2 bases and 1 base, there was a span of 5 bases. This CDR3 region has 13 residues.

This clone was recorded only once. As DNA, the CDR3 is TGTGCCAGCAGCTCAATACCATCCGGGACTAGTGGTTTTGAGCAGTTCTTC. It specifies CASSSIPSGTSGFEQFF. The chain joins TRBV7-6 to TRBJ2-1; 8 bases are a match to TRBD2. V was pared by 4 bases and J by 9 bases, with 17 bases of the junction left unmatched. Per the germline V gene, CDR1 is SGHVS and CDR2 is FNYEAQ. The CDR3 length is 17 residues.